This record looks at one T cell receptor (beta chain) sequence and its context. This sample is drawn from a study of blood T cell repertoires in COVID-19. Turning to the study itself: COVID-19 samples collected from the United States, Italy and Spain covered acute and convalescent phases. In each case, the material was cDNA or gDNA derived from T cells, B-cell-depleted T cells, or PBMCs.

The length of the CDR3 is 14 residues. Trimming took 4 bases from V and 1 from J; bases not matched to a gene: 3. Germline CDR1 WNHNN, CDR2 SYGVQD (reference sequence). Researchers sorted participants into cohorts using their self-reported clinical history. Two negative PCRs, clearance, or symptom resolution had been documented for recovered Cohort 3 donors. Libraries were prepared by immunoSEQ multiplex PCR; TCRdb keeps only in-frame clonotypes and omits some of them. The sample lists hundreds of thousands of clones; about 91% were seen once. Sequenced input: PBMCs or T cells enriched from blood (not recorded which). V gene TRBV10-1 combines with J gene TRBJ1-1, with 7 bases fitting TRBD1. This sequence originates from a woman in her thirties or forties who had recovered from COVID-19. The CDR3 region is CASSAGQANTEAFF. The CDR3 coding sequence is TGCGCCAGCAGTGCCGGACAGGCGAACACTGAAGCTTTCTTT.